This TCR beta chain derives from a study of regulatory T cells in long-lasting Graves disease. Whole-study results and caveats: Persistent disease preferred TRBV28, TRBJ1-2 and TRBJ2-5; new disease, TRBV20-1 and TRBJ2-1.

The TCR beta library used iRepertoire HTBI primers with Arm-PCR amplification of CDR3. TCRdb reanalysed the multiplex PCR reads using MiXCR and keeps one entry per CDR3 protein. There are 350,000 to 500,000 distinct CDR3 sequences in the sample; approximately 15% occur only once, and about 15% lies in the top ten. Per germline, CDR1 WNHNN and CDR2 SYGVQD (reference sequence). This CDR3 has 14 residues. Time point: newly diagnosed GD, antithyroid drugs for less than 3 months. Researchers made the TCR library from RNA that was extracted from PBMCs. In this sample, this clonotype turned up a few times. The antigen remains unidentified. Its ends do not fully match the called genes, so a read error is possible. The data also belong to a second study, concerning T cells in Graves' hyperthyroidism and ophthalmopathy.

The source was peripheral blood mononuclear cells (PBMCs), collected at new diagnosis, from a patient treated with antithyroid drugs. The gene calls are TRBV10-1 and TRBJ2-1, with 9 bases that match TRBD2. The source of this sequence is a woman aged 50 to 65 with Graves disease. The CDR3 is CAGSVSSGDNEQFF. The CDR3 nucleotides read TGCGCCGGCAGTGTATCTAGCGGGGACAATGAGCAGTTCTTC.